These 10 T cell receptor beta chains were all obtained from the same sample, sequenced in a study of T cell repertoires in cytomegalovirus infection. MiXCR, applied by TCRdb to the reads, yields one record per CDR3 protein. This sample carries 150,000 to 200,000 distinct CDR3 sequences, approximately 28% of them seen once, and the ten largest clones take approximately 31%. Sequenced input: PBMCs. The source is a human donor in good health (CMV status not recorded). Some clones in this sample may be carry-over from other donors' samples.

The chain links TRBV6-1 to TRBJ2-2; D may correspond to TRBD1 or TRBD2 (5 bases each). V was trimmed by 6 bases and J by 4 bases, leaving 18 bases between them. The CDR3 extends over 16 amino acids. The germline V gene encodes CDR1 MNHNS and CDR2 SASEGT. For the CDR3, the DNA is TGTGCCAGCAGACTTCTTCTTGGGGGTGGCACCGGGGAGCTGTTTTTT. Translated: CASRLLLGGGTGELFF.

The V gene is TRBV29-1, the J gene TRBJ1-1; 8 bases line up with TRBD1. Germline CDR1 is SQVTM and CDR2 is ANQGSEA. The V segment lost 7 bases and the J segment 7 bases; nucleotides outside the gene matches: 8. The CDR3 sequence is 12 residues long. The CDR3, as DNA: TGCAGCGACACCTCAGGGGGCGGTGAAGCTTTCTTT. The encoded protein is CSDTSGGGEAFF.

Many counts were recorded for this clonotype. The rearrangement links TRBV7-6 to TRBJ2-3, with D unresolved. Germline CDR1 and CDR2: SGHVS and FNYEAQ. V was trimmed by 1 base and J by 0 bases, leaving 11 bases between them. The CDR3 is 16 amino acids. CDR3 bases: TGTGCCAGCAGCTTAGTCGTCAGCCCTAGCACAGATACGCAGTATTTT. Encoded protein: CASSLVVSPSTDTQYF.

This clonotype was detected only a few times. The junction shows a germline mismatch at one end, possibly a read error. The chain has TRBV7-7 and TRBJ2-3, with a possible D match to TRBD2 (5 bases). CDR1 is SSHAT and CDR2 is FNYEAQ in the germline V gene (reference sequence). This CDR3 is built from 14 residues. CDR3 DNA: TGTGCTAGCAGCTTAGTCGACGGGGCAGATACGCAGTATTTT. Its protein is CASSLVDGADTQYF.

This rearrangement joins TRBV6-8 to TRBJ1-2; TRBD1 matches at 9 bases. The CDR3 runs 13 residues. V was pared by 5 bases and J by 6 bases, with 4 bases of the junction left unmatched. CDR1 and CDR2 from the germline V gene are MNHGY and SAAAGT. CDR3 nucleotides: TGTGCCAGCAGTCACAGGACAGGGGATGGCTACACCTTC. The encoded protein is CASSHRTGDGYTF.

The chain joins TRBV20-1 to TRBJ2-4; D is possibly TRBD1 (6 bases). The CDR3 runs 16 residues. Trimming took off 6 bases at V and 1 base at J, with 19 bases between the two ends. Germline CDR1 is DFQATT and CDR2 is SNEGSKA (reference sequence). CDR3 nucleotide sequence: TGCAGTGCCTCGATTCTGTCCAGGGGTGCCAAAAACATTCAGTACTTC. Protein: CSASILSRGAKNIQYF.

This clonotype was seen only a few times. The gene calls are TRBV7-2 and TRBJ1-2, with D perhaps matching TRBD1 (6 bases). Trimming took 4 bases from V and 3 from J, leaving 12 bases between them. Germline CDR1 and CDR2: SGHTA and FQGNSA. The CDR3 has 14 residues. This CDR3 is CASSSRRTDYGYTF. The DNA of the CDR3 is TGTGCCAGCAGCTCTCGACGGACAGACTATGGCTACACCTTC. Complete variable domain (other parts from reference TRBV7-2 and TRBJ1-2): GAGVSQSPSNKVTEKGKDVELRCDPISGHTALYWYRQSLGQGLEFLIYFQGNSAPDKSGLPSDRFSAERTGGSVSTLTIQRTQQEDSAVYLCASSSRRTDYGYTFGSGTRLTVV.

The V gene is TRBV11-2, the J gene TRBJ1-2; no definite D call. Germline CDR1 is SGHAT and CDR2 is FQNNGV. The V gene lost 3 bases and the J gene lost 8 bases, with 13 bases spanning the gap. The CDR3 has 13 residues. The DNA of the CDR3 is TGTGCCAGCAGCTTGGCGGGTCAGCCGGGCTACACCTTC. Translation gives CASSLAGQPGYTF.

This clonotype was counted ten times or more. The DNA of the CDR3 is TGTGCCAGCAGCTCGGGACTAGAGCTGAGCACCGGGGAGCTGTTTTTT. It codes for CASSSGLELSTGELFF. V is TRBV7-8 and J is TRBJ2-2, with TRBD2 identical over 8 bases. This CDR3 has 16 amino acids. Germline CDR1 SGHVS, CDR2 FQNEAQ. V lost 4 bases, J lost 4 bases, and 8 bases stayed unmatched.

The chain combines TRBV6-6 with TRBJ2-5, with D possibly matching TRBD1 (7 bases). Germline CDR1 reads MNHNY; CDR2 reads SVGAGI (reference sequence). The CDR3 consists of 13 residues. V was trimmed by 5 bases and J by 3 bases, leaving 10 bases between them. The CDR3 DNA reads TGTGCCAGCAGTACAGGGGAGGAAGAGACCCAGTACTTC. Protein sequence: CASSTGEEETQYF.